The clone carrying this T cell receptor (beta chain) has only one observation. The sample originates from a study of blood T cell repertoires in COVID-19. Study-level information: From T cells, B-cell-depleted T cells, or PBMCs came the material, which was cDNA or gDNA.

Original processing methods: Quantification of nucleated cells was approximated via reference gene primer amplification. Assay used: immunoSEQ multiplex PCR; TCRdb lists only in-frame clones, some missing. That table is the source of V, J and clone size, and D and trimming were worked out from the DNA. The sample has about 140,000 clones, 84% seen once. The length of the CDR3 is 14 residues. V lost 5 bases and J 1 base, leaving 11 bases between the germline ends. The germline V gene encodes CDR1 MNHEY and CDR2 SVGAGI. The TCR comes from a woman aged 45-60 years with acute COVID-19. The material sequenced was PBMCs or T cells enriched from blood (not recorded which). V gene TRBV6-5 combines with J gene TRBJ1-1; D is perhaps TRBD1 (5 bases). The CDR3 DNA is TGTGCCAGCAGTCCCCAGGGCCCGAACACTGAAGCTTTCTTT. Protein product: CASSPQGPNTEAFF.